Presented here are 8 T cell receptor beta chains from one specimen sequenced in a study of brain T cells in children with intractable seizures. Repertoires were generated with immunoSEQ multiplex PCR, while TCRdb's copy carries only in-frame clones and drops some. The repertoire holds fewer than 80,000 clones, with 95% to 96% as singletons. The material was peripheral blood, obtained at surgery. The receptors were sampled from a boy under two years old with focal cortical dysplasia and intractable seizures.

The genes are TRBV6-5 and TRBJ2-7; D call uncertain. The CDR3 covers 11 residues. V dropped 0 bases and J dropped 7 bases, with 4 bases sitting between them. In germline, CDR1 is MNHEY, CDR2 SVGAGI. The CDR3 DNA reads as TGTGCCAGCAGTTACTCTAGGGAGCAGTACTTC. Protein product: CASSYSREQYF.

In this sample, this clone turned up once. This chain joins TRBV28 and TRBJ2-5; TRBD2 matches 12 bases. This CDR3 spans 15 amino acids. Germline values: CDR1 MDHEN, CDR2 SYDVKM. V trimming: 6 bases; J trimming: 7 bases; junction bases outside the gene matches: 9. The DNA for the CDR3 is TGTGCCAGCAGCGACGGACTAGCGGGATGGGCGACCCAGTACTTC. As protein: CASSDGLAGWATQYF.

This rearrangement joins TRBV7-8 to TRBJ2-4; the D gene is possibly TRBD2 (6 bases). Germline lookup yields CDR1 SGHVS and CDR2 FQNEAQ. The CDR3 is 20 residues long. V was clipped by 2 bases and J by 4 bases, with 27 bases between them. CDR3: CASSLPLAGGTTGLKNIQYF. CDR3 sequence (DNA): TGTGCCAGCAGCTTACCCCTTGCGGGCGGGACGACCGGGCTGAAAAACATTCAGTACTTC. Variable domain in full (rest from reference TRBV7-8 and TRBJ2-4): GAGVSQSPRYKVAKRGQDVALRCDPISGHVSLFWYQQALGQGPEFLTYFQNEAQLDKSGLPSDRFFAERPEGSVSTLKIQRTQQEDSAVYLCASSLPLAGGTTGLKNIQYFGAGTRLSVL.

The chain couples TRBV19 to TRBJ2-7; 8 bases are shared with TRBD1. This CDR3 region has 13 residues. The ends lost 9 bases at V and 1 base at J; junction bases unmatched: 5. The germline gives CDR1 LNHDA, CDR2 SQIVND (reference sequence). CDR3 protein: CASKDRVSYEQYF. DNA of the CDR3: TGTGCCAGCAAGGACAGGGTGTCCTACGAGCAGTACTTC.

J is TRBJ2-7 and V is TRBV6-1, with D perhaps TRBD1 (6 bases). Trimming stripped 2 bases from V and 4 bases from J, with 9 bases between. The CDR3 totals 13 residues. CDR1 and CDR2 (germline): MNHNS, SASEGT. The CDR3 reads CASSEIQGYEQYF. In nucleotides, the CDR3 is TGTGCCAGCAGTGAAATACAGGGTTACGAGCAGTACTTC.

The chain has TRBV7-9 and TRBJ2-3; 7 bases are shared with TRBD2. The CDR3 is made up of 12 amino acids. Germline CDR1 and CDR2: SEHNR and FQNEAQ (reference sequence). The J segment lost 1 base and the V segment lost 10 bases, leaving 2 bases of the junction unmatched. CDR3 nucleotide sequence: TGTGCCAACGCGGGGGGCACAGATACGCAGTATTTT. Protein: CANAGGTDTQYF.

This clone was counted a few times. The V and J genes are TRBV7-6 and TRBJ1-2; D is ambiguous. Germline CDR1 reads SGHVS; CDR2 reads FNYEAQ. V gave up 1 base and J gave up 6 bases, with 9 bases separating them. The CDR3 length is 13 residues. In DNA, the CDR3 is TGTGCCAGCAGCTTAGTAACCGGAGATGGCTACACCTTC. It yields the protein CASSLVTGDGYTF.

This rearrangement joins TRBV7-9 to TRBJ2-2, with D possibly TRBD1 on 5 matching bases. From germline, CDR1 is SEHNR and CDR2 FQNEAQ (reference sequence). The CDR3 length is 16 residues. V was shortened by 1 base and J by 2 bases, with 11 bases between the two germline ends. CDR3 bases: TGTGCCAGCAGCTTAGTAGGGGCCATTAACACCGGGGAGCTGTTTTTT. This sequence encodes CASSLVGAINTGELFF. Full variable domain (missing parts from reference TRBV7-9 and TRBJ2-2): DTGVSQNPRHKITKRGQNVTFRCDPISEHNRLYWYRQTLGQGPEFLTYFQNEAQLEKSRLLSDRFSAERPKGSFSTLEIQRTEQGDSAMYLCASSLVGAINTGELFFGEGSRLTVL.